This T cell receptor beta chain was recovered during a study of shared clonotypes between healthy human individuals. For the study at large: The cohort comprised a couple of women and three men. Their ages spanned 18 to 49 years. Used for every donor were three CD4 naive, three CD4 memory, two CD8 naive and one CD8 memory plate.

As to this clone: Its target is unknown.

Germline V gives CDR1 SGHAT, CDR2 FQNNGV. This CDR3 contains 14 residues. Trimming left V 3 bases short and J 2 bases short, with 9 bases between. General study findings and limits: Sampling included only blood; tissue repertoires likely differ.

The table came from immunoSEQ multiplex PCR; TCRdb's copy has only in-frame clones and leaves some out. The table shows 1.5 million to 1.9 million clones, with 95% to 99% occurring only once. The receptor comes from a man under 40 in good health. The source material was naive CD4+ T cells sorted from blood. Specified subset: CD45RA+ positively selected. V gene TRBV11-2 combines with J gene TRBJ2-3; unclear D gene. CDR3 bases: TGTGCCAGCAGCTTGAGGAGTAACACAGATACGCAGTATTTT. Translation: CASSLRSNTDTQYF.